This TCR beta chain emerged from a study of immune evolution from preneoplasia to lung adenocarcinoma. TCRdb's copy holds only in-frame clones and misses some; the assay was immunoSEQ multiplex PCR. In the table there are tens of thousands of clones, less than 80% of which are singletons. As concerns this clone: Its target is not known.

Germline V gene data show CDR1 as SGHNT and CDR2 as YYREEE (reference sequence). J gave up 5 bases and V 5 bases, and 5 bases lay outside the gene matches. The CDR3 runs 16 residues. Notes on the study in general: Normal lung had the highest top T cell clone frequencies. T cell clonality was higher in KRAS-mutant than EGFR-mutant or wild-type nodules.

Patients had resection in Japan or China between the mid-2010s and the late 2010s. Nucleic acids came from premalignant or tumor cells enriched by macro-dissection. The chain links TRBV5-4 to TRBJ2-2; TRBD2 matches at 14 bases. Sequenced sample: FFPE invasive lung adenocarcinoma tissue. The TCR originated in a person aged 55 to 70 with lung adenocarcinoma. In nucleotides, the CDR3 is TGTGCCAGCAGAGCCAGACTAGCGGGAGGGACCGGGGAGCTGTTTTTT. Translated, it gives CASRARLAGGTGELFF.